This T cell receptor (beta chain) comes out of a study of shared clonotypes between healthy human individuals. This CDR3 contains 14 residues. V was cut by 0 bases and J by 4 bases, with 7 bases left in between. CDR1 and CDR2 (germline): SEHNR, FQNEAQ (reference sequence). Whole-study results and caveats: Among donors, sharing of clonotypes was expected to be affected by sequencing depth.

As for this clone: Its antigen is undetermined.

Produced via immunoSEQ multiplex PCR; TCRdb's table is partial and in-frame only. The data contain fewer than 650,000 clones, approximately 80% of them seen just once; the ten biggest clones take up 10% to 15%. The sample was PBMCs. The J gene is TRBJ2-1, the V gene TRBV7-9, with no clear D. This clonotype originated in a woman between 40 and 50 years old in good health. Some clones in this sample may be carry-over from other donors' samples. The CDR3 here is CASSLASVYNEQFF. In nucleotides, the CDR3 is TGTGCCAGCAGCTTAGCGAGCGTTTACAATGAGCAGTTCTTC.